The 20 T cell receptor beta chains below were found in one sample sequenced in a study of blood T cells in healthy people across ages. PCR was performed a second time for roughly 7 to 11 cycles using a sample-barcoded 5' primer and a J-beta primer mix. TCRdb re-analysed the 5' RACE reads in MiXCR, keeping a single row per CDR3 protein. This table has roughly 1.9 million distinct CDR3 sequences, about two fifths appearing once. The specimen sequenced was blood. The origin of the receptors is a human donor in good health.

This clonotype was counted a few times. The chain recombines TRBV7-9 with TRBJ2-3, with TRBD2 as a possible D gene (7 bases). In germline, CDR1 is SEHNR, CDR2 FQNEAQ (reference sequence). The CDR3 is 18 residues long. Trimming took 5 bases from V and 2 from J, leaving 23 bases between them. The CDR3 sequence is CASSKSTEAGAVTDTQYF. The CDR3 region has the DNA TGTGCCAGCAGCAAATCAACTGAGGCGGGGGCGGTCACAGATACGCAGTATTTT.

The sample holds many counts of this clonotype. The chain employs TRBV29-1 and TRBJ1-2, with 7 bases lining up with TRBD1. The CDR3 has 13 residues. Losses at the gene ends were 6 bases for V and 3 bases for J; bases not matched to a gene: 7. Germline CDR1 and CDR2: SQVTM and ANQGSEA. This CDR3 is CSVNTQGDYGYTF. In DNA form, the CDR3 reads TGCAGCGTGAATACCCAGGGGGACTATGGCTACACCTTC.

This clonotype has a handful of counts. The chain employs TRBV20-1 and TRBJ1-1, with 7 bases that match TRBD1. CDR3 length: 15 amino acids. V gave up 2 bases and J gave up 1 base; unmatched junction bases: 7. CDR1 and CDR2 (germline): DFQATT, SNEGSKA (reference sequence). CDR3 bases: TGCAGTGCTAGATCAACAGGGGCGGGGAACACTGAAGCTTTCTTT. Protein: CSARSTGAGNTEAFF.

There are a few counts of this clonotype. J is TRBJ1-2 and V is TRBV4-3; D is unresolved. V was clipped by 2 bases and J by 2 bases, with 9 bases between them. CDR1 and CDR2 (germline): LGHNA, YSLEER. The CDR3 runs 14 residues. For the CDR3, the DNA is TGCGCCAGCAGCCAAAATATCCGGAACTATGGCTACACCTTC. Protein product: CASSQNIRNYGYTF.

This clonotype turned up a few times. The chain recombines TRBV5-1 with TRBJ1-4; tentative D call: TRBD1 (5 bases). The V and J ends lost 3 bases and 4 bases respectively, with 10 bases between them. The CDR3 runs to 14 residues. Per the germline V gene, CDR1 is SGHRS and CDR2 is YFSETQ. The CDR3 coding sequence is TGCGCCAGCAGCTCCGACAGTCGTAATGAAAAACTGTTTTTT. Amino acid sequence: CASSSDSRNEKLFF.

This clonotype was seen a single time. The V gene is TRBV4-2, the J gene TRBJ2-3; no clear D. The CDR3 consists of 17 residues. V gave up 0 bases and J gave up 2 bases, with 15 bases separating them. From germline, CDR1 is LGHNA and CDR2 YNFKEQ. The CDR3 loop is CASSQESVSQITDTQYF. For the CDR3, the DNA is TGTGCCAGCAGCCAAGAGTCGGTCTCCCAGATCACAGATACGCAGTATTTT.

A single count supports this clonotype. This chain links TRBV27 with TRBJ2-1, with D perhaps matching TRBD2 (5 bases). V was clipped by 11 bases and J by 7 bases, with 15 bases between them. The CDR3 is made up of 12 amino acids. Per germline, CDR1 MNHEY and CDR2 SMNVEV (reference sequence). CDR3 loop: CAGADFRNEQFF. CDR3 nucleotides: TGTGCCGGCGCGGACTTCCGTAATGAGCAGTTCTTC.

In its sample, this clonotype was seen a few times. The CDR3 DNA sequence: TGCGCCAGCAGCTTGGACAGGATCGTCTCTGGGGCCAACGTCCTGACTTTC. Its translation is CASSLDRIVSGANVLTF. V and J are TRBV5-1 and TRBJ2-6; weak D call: TRBD1 (5 bases). The CDR3 is made up of 17 amino acids. CDR1 and CDR2 from the germline V gene are SGHRS and YFSETQ. V dropped 0 bases and J dropped 0 bases, with 10 bases sitting between them.

The chain has TRBV28 and TRBJ2-3; D gene uncertain. CDR3 length equals 15 residues. The V and J ends lost 6 bases and 0 bases respectively, with 13 bases between them. Germline loops: CDR1 MDHEN, CDR2 SYDVKM. CDR3 nucleotide sequence: TGTGCCAGCAGCCCCTGGAAGACTAGCACAGATACGCAGTATTTT. Translating gives CASSPWKTSTDTQYF.

This chain links TRBV9 with TRBJ1-1; D gene ambiguous. V was shortened by 1 base and J by 1 base, with 8 bases between the two germline ends. The CDR3 is 14 residues long. Germline CDR1 and CDR2: SGDLS and YYNGEE. Here the CDR3 reads CASSVSGGNTEAFF. CDR3 sequence (DNA): TGTGCCAGCAGCGTAAGTGGAGGGAACACTGAAGCTTTCTTT.

This clonotype was detected only a few times. The rearrangement uses TRBV12-3 or TRBV12-4 and TRBJ2-1, with D perhaps matching TRBD1 or TRBD2 (5 bases each). The CDR3 runs 14 residues. The V end was cut by 3 bases, the J end by 6 bases, with 12 bases between. This CDR3 is CASSFGGIGNEQFF. Written as DNA, the CDR3 is TGTGCCAGCAGTTTTGGGGGAATAGGCAATGAGCAGTTCTTC.

This clonotype was observed at least ten times. This chain joins TRBV29-1 and TRBJ2-1; D gene uncertain. This CDR3 has 11 amino acids. Germline lookup yields CDR1 SQVTM and CDR2 ANQGSEA. The germline V and J ends were trimmed by 4 bases and 4 bases, with 5 bases remaining between them. CDR3 sequence: CSVASYNEQFF. CDR3 in DNA: TGCAGCGTTGCCTCATACAATGAGCAGTTCTTC.

This clonotype has only a few counts. For the CDR3, the DNA is TGTGCCAGCAGCCCTAAGCGGGCAGGCCCCACAGATACGCAGTATTTT. As protein: CASSPKRAGPTDTQYF. The chain is built from TRBV7-3 and TRBJ2-3; weak D call: TRBD2 (6 bases). V lost 5 bases to trimming and J lost 2 bases, with 17 bases between them. CDR1 and CDR2 from the germline V gene are SGHTA and FQGTGA. The CDR3 spans 16 residues.

This clonotype was seen a handful of times. The chain joins TRBV7-2 to TRBJ1-6; 8 bases line up with TRBD1. This CDR3 has 15 residues. CDR1 and CDR2 from the germline V gene are SGHTA and FQGNSA. V was clipped by 5 bases and J by 5 bases; unmatched bases: 5. CDR3 in DNA: TGTGCCAGCAGCCGATCGGGACAGGATAATTCACCCCTCCACTTT. Amino acid sequence: CASSRSGQDNSPLHF. Combining the CDR3 with reference TRBV7-2 and TRBJ1-6 gives the whole variable domain GAGVSQSPSNKVTEKGKDVELRCDPISGHTALYWYRQSLGQGLEFLIYFQGNSAPDKSGLPSDRFSAERTGGSVSTLTIQRTQQEDSAVYLCASSRSGQDNSPLHFGNGTRLTVT.

CDR3 sequence: CASSPRLAGALSSYNEQYF. The DNA for the CDR3 is TGTGCCAGCAGCCCAAGACTAGCGGGGGCCTTAAGCTCCTACAATGAGCAGTACTTC. The rearrangement joins TRBV11-2 to TRBJ2-7, with 12 bases aligning to TRBD2. The V segment lost 5 bases and the J segment 7 bases; nucleotides outside the gene matches: 21. CDR1 SGHAT and CDR2 FQNNGV come from the germline V gene. This CDR3 has 19 amino acids.

This clonotype was seen at least ten times. The rearrangement uses TRBV5-1 and TRBJ1-2; TRBD1 might be the D (5 bases). The V gene lost 1 base and the J gene lost 6 bases, with 10 bases spanning the gap. The CDR3 has 13 amino acids. The V gene's germline CDR1 is SGHRS and CDR2 YFSETQ. The CDR3 loop is CASSLYGGDGYTF. In nucleotides, the CDR3 is TGCGCCAGCAGCTTGTACGGGGGTGATGGCTACACCTTC.

The chain is built from TRBV20-1 and TRBJ2-6; 7 nucleotides match TRBD2. The CDR3 spans 15 residues. The germline CDR1 and CDR2 sequences are DFQATT and SNEGSKA (reference sequence). Trimming at V came to 1 base and at J to 3 bases, leaving 3 bases not matched to a gene. CDR3 DNA: TGCAGTGCTAGAGTGGGGAGGGATGGGGCCAACGTCCTGACTTTC. Its protein product is CSARVGRDGANVLTF.

This clonotype was seen more than once but under ten times. V gene TRBV6-5 combines with J gene TRBJ2-6; TRBD1 matches at 12 bases. The ends lost 1 base at V and 4 bases at J; junction bases unmatched: 8. Germline V lookup: CDR1 MNHEY, CDR2 SVGAGI. The CDR3 length is 19 residues. The CDR3 region is CASSYYGTGGLAGANVLTF. For the CDR3, the DNA is TGTGCCAGCAGTTACTATGGGACAGGGGGCTTAGCCGGGGCCAACGTCCTGACTTTC.

In the case of this clonotype: At one boundary the junction diverges from the germline segment, which might be a read error. V gene TRBV7-9 combines with J gene TRBJ2-5, with D possibly being TRBD1 (6 bases). The CDR3 is made up of 14 amino acids. Germline assignment: CDR1 SEHNR and CDR2 FQNEAQ (reference sequence). DNA of the CDR3: TGTGCCAGCAGCTTAGAGTCCAGGGGAAAGACCCACTACTTC. Protein: CASSLESRGKTHYF.

V gene TRBV6-1 combines with J gene TRBJ1-2, with D uncertain. This CDR3 spans 13 amino acids. The V end lost 3 bases, the J end lost 8 bases, and 13 bases lay between the germline ends. The V gene's germline CDR1 is MNHNS and CDR2 SASEGT. The CDR3 DNA is TGTGCCAGCAGTGACGCGTTCGGGGAGGGCTACACCTTC. Amino acid sequence: CASSDAFGEGYTF.